This T cell receptor gamma chain came from a study of Vδ1+ human thymocytes. Overall study results and limits: Thymic TRG and TRD repertoires appeared highly polyclonal. About 20% of thymic delta-chain sequences were Vdelta2, with few Vdelta3, unlike blood Vdelta1+ controls.

Losses at the gene ends were 0 bases for V and 7 bases for J; bases not matched to a gene: 6. Germline CDR1 is EGSNGY and CDR2 is YDSYNSKV. The CDR3 has 13 amino acids. Sequences come from RNA converted to cDNA by reverse transcription. CDR3 amplicons came from multiplex PCR with pooled V-gene forward and constant-region reverse primers. TCRdb re-called the multiplex PCR reads through CATT. Here the sample spans some 22,000 gamma-chain clones, around 15% being singletons. Alphabeta T cells were depleted, then CD3+ Vdelta1+ Vdelta2- thymocytes were FACS-sorted. On this clone: What it binds is unknown.

The receptor was derived from a child younger than two who had congenital heart surgery. The chain has TRGV2 and TRGJ1 or TRGJ2. The sample comprised Vdelta1+ gamma-delta thymocytes from the thymus. Stated subset: FACS-sorted CD3+ TCRalphabeta- TCRVdelta1+ TCRVdelta2- thymocytes. CDR3 loop: CATWDGHRYKKLF. Here the CDR3 DNA reads TGTGCCACCTGGGACGGGCATAGGTATAAGAAACTCTTT.